The next 23 T cell receptor beta chains were all read from a single sample in a study of beta chain features in type 1 diabetes. Expressed TCRB transcripts got sequenced, as all isolated RNA was reverse transcribed. Sequenced by immunoSEQ multiplex PCR; TCRdb stores in-frame clones only, minus some. The table lists 200,000 to 250,000 clones, about 70% of them singletons. Sequencing was performed on naive CD4+ T cells from blood. Receptor source: a man aged 30 to 39 in good health.

The rearrangement links TRBV7-6 to TRBJ2-1; D perhaps matches TRBD1 (6 bases). Germline V gene sequence: CDR1 SGHVS, CDR2 FNYEAQ. The CDR3 covers 16 residues. V was shortened by 0 bases and J by 6 bases, with 15 bases between the two germline ends. The CDR3 region is CASSLAAPGAGNEQFF. CDR3 sequence (DNA): TGTGCCAGCAGCTTAGCCGCCCCAGGGGCCGGCAATGAGCAGTTCTTC.

The chain combines TRBV4-1 with TRBJ2-7; possible D gene TRBD2, 5 bases. The CDR3 has 15 residues. V was pared by 5 bases and J by 3 bases, with 17 bases between. The V gene's germline CDR1 is MGHRA and CDR2 YSYEKL. CDR3 sequence: CASSSKGEGIYEQYF. In DNA, the CDR3 is TGCGCCAGCAGCTCAAAGGGAGAGGGAATCTACGAGCAGTACTTC.

The CDR3 bases are TGCGCCAGCAGCTTGACGGGAGTTAACCAAGAGACCCAGTACTTC. It yields the protein CASSLTGVNQETQYF. The chain uses TRBV5-1 and TRBJ2-5; perhaps TRBD2 as D (6 bases). The V end was cut by 1 base, the J end by 0 bases, with 10 bases between. The CDR3 has 15 amino acids. Germline lookup yields CDR1 SGHRS and CDR2 YFSETQ.

This clone has just a few counts. The rearrangement links TRBV14 to TRBJ2-1, with 13 bases matching TRBD2. The germline V gene has CDR1 SGHDN and CDR2 FVKESK. With V trimmed by 4 bases and J by 5 bases, 2 bases remained unmatched. This CDR3 region has 15 residues. The CDR3 sequence: CASSLTSGRHNEQFF. CDR3 coding DNA: TGTGCCAGCAGCCTGACTAGCGGGAGGCACAATGAGCAGTTCTTC. Filled out from reference TRBV14 and TRBJ2-1, the complete variable domain reads EAGVTQFPSHSVIEKGQTVTLRCDPISGHDNLYWYRRVMGKEIKFLLHFVKESKQDESGMPNNRFLAERTGGTYSTLKVQPAELEDSGVYFCASSLTSGRHNEQFFGPGTRLTVL.

V and J are TRBV7-9 and TRBJ2-3; the D gene is possibly TRBD2 (5 bases). The germline V gene encodes CDR1 SEHNR and CDR2 FQNEAQ (reference sequence). The V and J ends lost 5 bases and 0 bases respectively, with 12 bases between them. There are 15 residues in the CDR3. This CDR3 reads CASSLKRISTDTQYF. CDR3 nucleotides: TGTGCCAGCAGCCTGAAGCGGATCAGCACAGATACGCAGTATTTT.

CDR3 loop: CASSPGQGVTGELFF. The CDR3 DNA follows: TGTGCCAGCAGCCCGGGACAGGGAGTCACCGGGGAGCTGTTTTTT. V and J are TRBV7-6 and TRBJ2-2; 9 bases agree with TRBD1. The CDR3 covers 15 residues. Germline V gene sequence: CDR1 SGHVS, CDR2 FNYEAQ. V trimming: 5 bases; J trimming: 4 bases; junction bases outside the gene matches: 5.

This clone was seen a few times. Other nucleotide sequences from this sample produce the same CDR3. The J gene is TRBJ2-3, the V gene TRBV7-9; D may be TRBD2 (6 bases). V shed 1 base and J shed 0 bases, with 8 bases lying between them. The length of the CDR3 is 15 residues. The germline V gene has CDR1 SEHNR and CDR2 FQNEAQ (reference sequence). The CDR3 spells CASSLDGTSTDTQYF. CDR3 nucleotide sequence: TGTGCCAGCAGCTTAGACGGGACTAGCACAGATACGCAGTATTTT.

The chain couples TRBV7-9 to TRBJ2-1; 9 bases map to TRBD1. The CDR3 loop spans 14 amino acids. Germline values: CDR1 SEHNR, CDR2 FQNEAQ (reference sequence). The trim removed 5 bases at V and 7 bases at J, leaving 6 bases unmatched. This CDR3 reads CASSQTGTGNEQFF. DNA for the CDR3: TGTGCCAGCAGCCAAACCGGGACAGGGAATGAGCAGTTCTTC.

This chain links TRBV10-3 with TRBJ2-3; 9 nucleotides match TRBD2. The CDR3 contains 16 residues. V lost 6 bases, J lost 4 bases, and 11 bases stayed unmatched. Germline values: CDR1 ENHRY, CDR2 SYGVKD. The CDR3 is CAISRGIAGAADTQYF. The CDR3 DNA reads as TGTGCCATCAGCAGGGGAATAGCGGGAGCTGCAGATACGCAGTATTTT.

Only a few counts were recorded for this clone. The chain combines TRBV29-1 with TRBJ2-1; the match to TRBD2 covers 7 bases. The CDR3 is 14 amino acids. Germline V gene data show CDR1 as SQVTM and CDR2 as ANQGSEA. Unmatched junction bases numbered 15, after V lost 6 bases and J lost 10 bases. The CDR3 region is CSVAGLRGSGEQFF. The CDR3 DNA reads TGCAGCGTCGCCGGCTTGCGGGGGTCTGGGGAGCAGTTCTTC.

The V call is TRBV29-1, the J call TRBJ2-2, with D possibly TRBD1 on 6 matching bases. CDR3 length: 13 residues. Germline loops: CDR1 SQVTM, CDR2 ANQGSEA. V was shortened by 2 bases and J by 7 bases, with 11 bases between the two germline ends. The CDR3 DNA is TGCAGCGTTGAACCCGGGACAAGCGGGGAGCTGTTTTTT. Its protein is CSVEPGTSGELFF.

The chain recombines TRBV7-9 with TRBJ2-1; TRBD2 agrees at 10 bases. Germline V CDR1 and CDR2: SEHNR, FQNEAQ (reference sequence). The CDR3 consists of 15 residues. Trimming at V came to 3 bases and at J to 8 bases, leaving 7 bases not matched to a gene. The CDR3, as DNA: TGTGCCAGCAGCTTTGGGCTAGCGGGAGTCGATGAGCAGTTCTTC. This sequence encodes CASSFGLAGVDEQFF.

The gene calls are TRBV7-6 and TRBJ2-1; D is perhaps TRBD2 (5 bases). The CDR3 is 16 residues long. Germline V gives CDR1 SGHVS, CDR2 FNYEAQ. The germline V and J ends were trimmed by 1 base and 9 bases, with 19 bases remaining between them. The CDR3 loop reads CASSLELDGRFGEQFF. The CDR3 nucleotides read TGTGCCAGCAGCTTAGAACTAGATGGCAGGTTCGGTGAGCAGTTCTTC. The full variable domain, rest sourced from reference TRBV7-6 and TRBJ2-1, is GAGVSQSPRYKVTKRGQDVALRCDPISGHVSLYWYRQALGQGPEFLTYFNYEAQQDKSGLPNDRFSAERPEGSISTLTIQRTEQRDSAMYRCASSLELDGRFGEQFFGPGTRLTVL.

CDR3 coding DNA: TGTGCCAGCAGTTCGGACTACGAGCAGTACTTC. It yields the protein CASSSDYEQYF. The rearrangement links TRBV6-6 to TRBJ2-7; D remains unclear. Germline assignment: CDR1 MNHNY and CDR2 SVGAGI (reference sequence). Trimming removed 4 bases from V and 3 bases from J, with 4 bases in between. This CDR3 spans 11 amino acids.

This clone has only one observation. The chain has TRBV29-1 and TRBJ1-1; tentative D call: TRBD1 (5 bases). The CDR3 consists of 13 residues. Germline V CDR1 and CDR2: SQVTM, ANQGSEA. The V gene lost 3 bases and the J gene lost 6 bases, with 14 bases spanning the gap. The CDR3 nucleotides are TGCAGCGTTGACTTTGGGGGTAGCGCTGAAGCTTTCTTT. Encoded protein: CSVDFGGSAEAFF.

This clone was detected only a few times. The chain links TRBV29-1 to TRBJ2-1; 7 nucleotides align to TRBD2. Trimming cost V 4 bases and J 6 bases; bases outside gene matches: 6. From germline, CDR1 is SQVTM and CDR2 ANQGSEA. The CDR3 covers 13 residues. The CDR3 DNA follows: TGCAGCGTTGGAAGGACTAGTACCAATGAGCAGTTCTTC. This gives the protein CSVGRTSTNEQFF.

The chain uses TRBV30 and TRBJ1-1; D is unresolved. Trimming pared 2 bases from V and 9 bases from J, leaving 13 bases between. Germline V gene sequence: CDR1 GTSNPN, CDR2 SVGIG (reference sequence). The CDR3 has 12 amino acids. CDR3 bases: TGTGCCTGGAGTCGGACTGCCGGCAAAGCTTTCTTT. Protein: CAWSRTAGKAFF.

The J gene is TRBJ2-7, the V gene TRBV10-3; the D gene is possibly TRBD1 (7 bases). The CDR3 runs 14 residues. Germline CDR1 ENHRY, CDR2 SYGVKD. V was clipped by 0 bases and J by 6 bases, with 12 bases between them. The chain's CDR3 is CAISESRQGGEQYF. The DNA of the CDR3 is TGTGCCATCAGTGAGTCGAGGCAGGGGGGCGAGCAGTACTTC.

The chain joins TRBV10-3 to TRBJ2-7; a possible D gene is TRBD2 (6 bases). Germline CDR1 and CDR2: ENHRY and SYGVKD. The CDR3 has 15 amino acids. Trimming left V 0 bases short and J 0 bases short, with 9 bases between. The DNA for the CDR3 is TGTGCCATCAGTGAGTCGGAGGGGAGCTCCTACGAGCAGTACTTC. Translation gives CAISESEGSSYEQYF.

V is TRBV29-1 and J is TRBJ2-3; D gene uncertain. The CDR3 length is 12 residues. The V gene lost 8 bases and the J gene lost 0 bases, with 9 bases spanning the gap. Germline-derived CDR1 and CDR2 are SQVTM and ANQGSEA. The CDR3 region has the DNA TGCAGCACACCATCTAGCACAGATACGCAGTATTTT. The encoded protein is CSTPSSTDTQYF.

The sample holds a few counts of this clone. The V call is TRBV30, the J call TRBJ2-5; D is ambiguous. There are 12 residues in the CDR3. CDR1 is GTSNPN, CDR2 SVGIG, per germline (reference sequence). V was pared by 1 base and J by 5 bases, with 8 bases between. The CDR3 sequence: CAWSESGETQYF. For the CDR3, the DNA is TGTGCCTGGAGTGAAAGTGGGGAGACCCAGTACTTC.

This sequence joins TRBV11-2 and TRBJ2-2, with a possible D match to TRBD1 (5 bases). V lost 6 bases and J lost 0, with 11 bases in between. The germline V gene has CDR1 SGHAT and CDR2 FQNNGV. This CDR3 has 15 residues. The CDR3 DNA sequence: TGTGCCAGCAGTTCCCTGACAGCGAACACCGGGGAGCTGTTTTTT. It yields the protein CASSSLTANTGELFF.

The chain couples TRBV30 to TRBJ2-1; unclear D gene. Trimming pared 0 bases from V and 10 bases from J, leaving 10 bases between. Germline V lookup: CDR1 GTSNPN, CDR2 SVGIG (reference sequence). The CDR3 covers 12 residues. The CDR3 DNA reads TGTGCCTGGAGTGTACCCCCGCTAGAGCAGTTCTTC. Its translation is CAWSVPPLEQFF.